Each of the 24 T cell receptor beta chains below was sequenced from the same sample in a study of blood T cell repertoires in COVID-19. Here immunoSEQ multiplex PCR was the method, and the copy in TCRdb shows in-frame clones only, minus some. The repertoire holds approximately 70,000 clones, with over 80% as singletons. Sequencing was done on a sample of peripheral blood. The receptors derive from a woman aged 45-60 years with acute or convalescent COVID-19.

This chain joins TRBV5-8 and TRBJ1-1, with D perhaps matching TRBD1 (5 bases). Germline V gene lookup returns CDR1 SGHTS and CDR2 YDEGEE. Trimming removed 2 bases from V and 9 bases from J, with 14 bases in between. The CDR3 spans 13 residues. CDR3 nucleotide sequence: TGTGCCAGCAGCTTAGCCGCGGGGCGCCAAGCTTTCTTT. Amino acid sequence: CASSLAAGRQAFF.

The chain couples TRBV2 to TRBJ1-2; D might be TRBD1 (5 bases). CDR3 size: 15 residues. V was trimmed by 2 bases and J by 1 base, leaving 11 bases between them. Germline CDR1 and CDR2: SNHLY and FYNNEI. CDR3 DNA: TGTGCCAGCAGTGAATTTCAGGGAGGTAACTATGGCTACACCTTC. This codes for CASSEFQGGNYGYTF.

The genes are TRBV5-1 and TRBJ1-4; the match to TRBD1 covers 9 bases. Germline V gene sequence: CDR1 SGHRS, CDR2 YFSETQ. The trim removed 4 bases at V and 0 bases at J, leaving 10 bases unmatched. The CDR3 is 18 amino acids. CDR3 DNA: TGCGCCAGCAGCACTAGGACAGGGGCGGTTGCAACTAATGAAAAACTGTTTTTT. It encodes CASSTRTGAVATNEKLFF.

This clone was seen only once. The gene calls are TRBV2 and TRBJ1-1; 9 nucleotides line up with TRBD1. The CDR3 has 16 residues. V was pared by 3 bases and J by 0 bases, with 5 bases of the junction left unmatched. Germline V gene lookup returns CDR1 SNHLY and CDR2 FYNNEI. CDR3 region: CASSDGDREMNTEAFF. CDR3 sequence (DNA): TGTGCCAGCAGTGATGGGGACAGGGAAATGAACACTGAAGCTTTCTTT.

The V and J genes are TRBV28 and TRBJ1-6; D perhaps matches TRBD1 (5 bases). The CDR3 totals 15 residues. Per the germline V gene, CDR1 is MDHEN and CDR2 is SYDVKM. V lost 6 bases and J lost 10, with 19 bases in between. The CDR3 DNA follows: TGTGCCAGCAGAAGTGCCAAAGGGGTAGGCTCACCCCTCCACTTT. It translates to CASRSAKGVGSPLHF. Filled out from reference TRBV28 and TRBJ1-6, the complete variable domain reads DVKVTQSSRYLVKRTGEKVFLECVQDMDHENMFWYRQDPGLGLRLIYFSYDVKMKEKGDIPEGYSVSREKKERFSLILESASTNQTSMYLCASRSAKGVGSPLHFGNGTRLTVT.

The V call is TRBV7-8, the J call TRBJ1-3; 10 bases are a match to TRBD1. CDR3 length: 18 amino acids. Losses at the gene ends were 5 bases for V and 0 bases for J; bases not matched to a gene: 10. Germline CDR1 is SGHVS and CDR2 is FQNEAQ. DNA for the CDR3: TGTGCCAGCAGCCTTGGACAGGGGGAGTTTCACTCTGGAAACACCATATATTTT. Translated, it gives CASSLGQGEFHSGNTIYF.

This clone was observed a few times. This chain's CDR3 is CASRSKVANIQYF. CDR3 nucleotide sequence: TGTGCCAGCAGATCAAAGGTAGCTAACATTCAGTACTTC. This chain links TRBV27 with TRBJ2-4; D remains ambiguous. V gave up 6 bases and J gave up 7 bases, with 13 bases separating them. Per germline, CDR1 MNHEY and CDR2 SMNVEV (reference sequence). This CDR3 comprises 13 residues.

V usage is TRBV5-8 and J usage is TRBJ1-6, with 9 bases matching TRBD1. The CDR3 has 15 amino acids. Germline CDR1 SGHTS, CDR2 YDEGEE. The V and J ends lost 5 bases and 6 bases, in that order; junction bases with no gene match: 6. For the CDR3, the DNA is TGTGCCAGCAGGCCGGGACAGGGTGGTAATTCACCCCTCCACTTT. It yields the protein CASRPGQGGNSPLHF.

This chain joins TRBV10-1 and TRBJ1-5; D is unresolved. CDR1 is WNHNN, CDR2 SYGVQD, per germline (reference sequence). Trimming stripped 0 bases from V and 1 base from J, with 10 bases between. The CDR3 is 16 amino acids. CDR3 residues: CASSESVYLSNQPQHF. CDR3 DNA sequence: TGCGCCAGCAGTGAGTCGGTCTATCTCAGCAATCAGCCCCAGCATTTT.

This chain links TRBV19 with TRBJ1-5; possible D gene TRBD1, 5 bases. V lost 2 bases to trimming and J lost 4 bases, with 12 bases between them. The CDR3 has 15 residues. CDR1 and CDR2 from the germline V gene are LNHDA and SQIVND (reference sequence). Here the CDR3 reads CASSIIGAANQPQHF. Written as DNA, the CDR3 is TGTGCCAGTAGTATAATTGGGGCAGCGAATCAGCCCCAGCATTTT.

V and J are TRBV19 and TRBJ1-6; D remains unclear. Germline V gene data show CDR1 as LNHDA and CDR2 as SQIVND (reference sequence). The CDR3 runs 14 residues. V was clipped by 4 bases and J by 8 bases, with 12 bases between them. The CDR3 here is CASSTGVRDSPLHF. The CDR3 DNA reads TGTGCCAGTAGTACCGGGGTAAGGGATTCACCCCTCCACTTT.

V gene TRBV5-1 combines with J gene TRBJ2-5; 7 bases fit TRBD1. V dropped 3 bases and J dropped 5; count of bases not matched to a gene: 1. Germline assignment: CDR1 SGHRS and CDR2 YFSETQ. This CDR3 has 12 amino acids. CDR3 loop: CASSSTGETQYF. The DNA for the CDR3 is TGCGCCAGCAGCTCGACAGGGGAGACCCAGTACTTC.

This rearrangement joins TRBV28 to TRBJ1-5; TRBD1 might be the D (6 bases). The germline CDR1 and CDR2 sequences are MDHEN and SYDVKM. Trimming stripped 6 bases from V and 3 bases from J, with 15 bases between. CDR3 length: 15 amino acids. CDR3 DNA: TGTGCCAGCAGGGGGGAGGGGGTTACCAATCAGCCCCAGCATTTT. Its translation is CASRGEGVTNQPQHF.

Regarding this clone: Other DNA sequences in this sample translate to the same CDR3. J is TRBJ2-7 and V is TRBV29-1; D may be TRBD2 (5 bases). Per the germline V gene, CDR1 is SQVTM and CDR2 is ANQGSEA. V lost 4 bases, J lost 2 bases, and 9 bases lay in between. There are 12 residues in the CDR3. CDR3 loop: CSVGTGTYEQYF. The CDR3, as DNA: TGCAGCGTTGGGACGGGGACCTACGAGCAGTACTTC.

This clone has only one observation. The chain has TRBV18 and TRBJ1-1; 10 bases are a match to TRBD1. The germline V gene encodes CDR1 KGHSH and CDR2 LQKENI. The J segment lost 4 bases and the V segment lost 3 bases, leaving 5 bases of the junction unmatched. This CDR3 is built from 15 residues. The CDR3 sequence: CASSPTGTGVTEAFF. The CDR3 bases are TGTGCCAGCTCACCTACCGGGACAGGGGTCACTGAAGCTTTCTTT.

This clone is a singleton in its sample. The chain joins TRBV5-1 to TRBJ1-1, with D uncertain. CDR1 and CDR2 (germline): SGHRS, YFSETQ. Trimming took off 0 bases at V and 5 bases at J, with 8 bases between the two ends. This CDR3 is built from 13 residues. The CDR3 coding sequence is TGCGCCAGCAGCTTGGGCCAGCGGACTGAAGCTTTCTTT. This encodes CASSLGQRTEAFF.

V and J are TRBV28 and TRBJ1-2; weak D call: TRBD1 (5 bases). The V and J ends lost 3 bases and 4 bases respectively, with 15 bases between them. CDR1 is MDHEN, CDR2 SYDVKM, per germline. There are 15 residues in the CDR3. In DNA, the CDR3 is TGTGCCAGCAGTTTGCCCGACCTGGGGGGCTATGGCTACACCTTC. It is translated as CASSLPDLGGYGYTF.

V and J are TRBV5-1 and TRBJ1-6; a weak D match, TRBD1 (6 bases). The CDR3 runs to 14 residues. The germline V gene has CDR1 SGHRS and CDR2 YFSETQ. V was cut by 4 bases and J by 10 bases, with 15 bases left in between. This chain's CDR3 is CASSSEGGASPLHF. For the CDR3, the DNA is TGCGCCAGCAGCAGTGAAGGGGGAGCCTCACCCCTCCACTTT.

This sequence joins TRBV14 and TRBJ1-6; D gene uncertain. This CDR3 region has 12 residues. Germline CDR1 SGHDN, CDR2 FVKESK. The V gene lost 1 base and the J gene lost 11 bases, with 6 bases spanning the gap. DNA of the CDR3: TGTGCCAGCAGCCAAGCCTTTACACCCCTCCACTTT. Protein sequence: CASSQAFTPLHF.

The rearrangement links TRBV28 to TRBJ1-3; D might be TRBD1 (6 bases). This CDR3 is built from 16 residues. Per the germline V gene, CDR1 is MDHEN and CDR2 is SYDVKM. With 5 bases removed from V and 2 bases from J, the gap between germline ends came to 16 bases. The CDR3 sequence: CASSGDRLLTGNTIYF. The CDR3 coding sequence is TGTGCCAGCAGTGGTGACAGGTTACTTACTGGAAACACCATATATTTT.

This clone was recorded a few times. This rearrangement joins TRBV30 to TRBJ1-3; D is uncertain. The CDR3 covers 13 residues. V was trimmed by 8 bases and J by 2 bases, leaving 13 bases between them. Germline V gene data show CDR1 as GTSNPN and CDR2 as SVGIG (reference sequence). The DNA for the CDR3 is TGTGCCGGGGAGCGGGGTCCTGGAAACACCATATATTTT. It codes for CAGERGPGNTIYF.

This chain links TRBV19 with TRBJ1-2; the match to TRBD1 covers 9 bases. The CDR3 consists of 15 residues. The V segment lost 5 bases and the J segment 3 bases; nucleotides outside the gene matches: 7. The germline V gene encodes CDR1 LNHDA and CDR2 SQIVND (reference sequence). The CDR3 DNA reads TGTGCCAGTAGTCCGGGACAGGGCCGAGACTATGGCTACACCTTC. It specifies CASSPGQGRDYGYTF. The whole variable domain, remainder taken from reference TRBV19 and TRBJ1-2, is DGGITQSPKYLFRKEGQNVTLSCEQNLNHDAMYWYRQDPGQGLRLIYYSQIVNDFQKGDIAEGYSVSREKKESFPLTVTSAQKNPTAFYLCASSPGQGRDYGYTFGSGTRLTVV.

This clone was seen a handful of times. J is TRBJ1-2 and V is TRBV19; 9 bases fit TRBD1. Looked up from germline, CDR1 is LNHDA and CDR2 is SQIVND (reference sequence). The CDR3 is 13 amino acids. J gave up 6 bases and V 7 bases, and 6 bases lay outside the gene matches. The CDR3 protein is CASMGTGFDGYTF. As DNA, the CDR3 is TGTGCCAGTATGGGGACAGGGTTCGATGGCTACACCTTC.

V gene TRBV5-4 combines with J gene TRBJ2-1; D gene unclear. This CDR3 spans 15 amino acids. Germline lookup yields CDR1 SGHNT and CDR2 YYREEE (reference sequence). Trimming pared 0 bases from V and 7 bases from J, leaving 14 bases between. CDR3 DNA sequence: TGTGCCAGCAGCTTGGGCAGTCTGATGAGGAATGAGCAGTTCTTC. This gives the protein CASSLGSLMRNEQFF.